Listed here are 18 T cell receptor beta chains from one sample, sequenced in a study of cytomegalovirus exposure and HLA in healthy donors. PCR primers comprised 60 Vbeta and 13 Jbeta primers. TCRdb's copy holds only in-frame clones and misses some; the assay was immunoSEQ multiplex PCR. The data show roughly 150,000 clones, over 70% seen once. The sequencing sample was made of PBMCs. These receptors were collected from a woman in her thirties or forties in good health and CMV-seropositive.

For the CDR3, the DNA is TGTGCCAGCAGTGTTCAGACTAGCGGGGTCGGGGAGCTGTTTTTT. The encoded protein is CASSVQTSGVGELFF. The rearrangement joins TRBV6-5 to TRBJ2-2, with 11 bases identical to TRBD2. Germline assignment: CDR1 MNHEY and CDR2 SVGAGI. V lost 5 bases, J lost 7 bases, and 6 bases stayed unmatched. There are 15 residues in the CDR3.

The chain joins TRBV19 to TRBJ2-7; possible D gene TRBD2, 5 bases. Trimming pared 0 bases from V and 0 bases from J, leaving 12 bases between. The CDR3 has 16 residues. Looked up from germline, CDR1 is LNHDA and CDR2 is SQIVND (reference sequence). In nucleotides, the CDR3 is TGTGCCAGTAGTATAGAAAGCGGCAGGACCTCCTACGAGCAGTACTTC. Protein product: CASSIESGRTSYEQYF.

This chain uses TRBV19 with TRBJ1-5; D uncertain. Trimming pared 6 bases from V and 7 bases from J, leaving 25 bases between. This CDR3 contains 17 residues. Germline CDR1 LNHDA, CDR2 SQIVND (reference sequence). CDR3 sequence: CASSVSPGPTTGQPQHF. Here the CDR3 DNA reads TGTGCCAGTAGCGTATCCCCCGGGCCCACGACGGGGCAGCCCCAGCATTTT.

Written as DNA, the CDR3 is TGTGCCTGGAGTGTCAGTGCAACTAATGAAAAACTGTTTTTT. This encodes CAWSVSATNEKLFF. The gene calls are TRBV30 and TRBJ1-4; D is unclear. This CDR3 is built from 14 residues. V lost 0 bases and J 0 bases, leaving 5 bases between the germline ends. Germline CDR1 and CDR2: GTSNPN and SVGIG (reference sequence).

This clone occurred once. CDR3 protein: CASSETGVGQPQHF. CDR3 DNA sequence: TGTGCCAGCAGCGAGACAGGAGTCGGTCAGCCCCAGCATTTT. This chain connects TRBV5-5 to TRBJ1-5; D possibly corresponds to TRBD1 (6 bases). CDR1 is SGHKS, CDR2 YYEKEE, per germline (reference sequence). V lost 4 bases to trimming and J lost 6 bases, with 14 bases between them. The CDR3 covers 14 residues. Together with reference TRBV5-5 and TRBJ1-5, the CDR3 gives the full variable domain: DAGVTQSPTHLIKTRGQQVTLRCSPISGHKSVSWYQQVLGQGPQFIFQYYEKEERGRGNFPDRFSARQFPNYSSELNVNALLLGDSALYLCASSETGVGQPQHFGDGTRLSIL.

The rearrangement uses TRBV7-9 and TRBJ2-5; 9 bases line up with TRBD1. CDR1 and CDR2 (germline): SEHNR, FQNEAQ (reference sequence). After removal of 7 bases from V and 2 bases from J, the junction contained 8 bases not matched to a gene. The CDR3 sequence is 15 residues long. DNA of the CDR3: TGTGCCAGCAATAAGGACAGGGGCGTTCAAGAGACCCAGTACTTC. This codes for CASNKDRGVQETQYF.

V is TRBV6-6 and J is TRBJ2-3; TRBD1 might be the D (5 bases). The CDR3 runs to 15 residues. The V end was cut by 10 bases, the J end by 0 bases, with 17 bases between. Germline V CDR1 and CDR2: MNHNY, SVGAGI (reference sequence). The CDR3 protein is CAINRGQGSTDTQYF. The CDR3 nucleotides read TGTGCCATTAACCGCGGTCAGGGCAGCACAGATACGCAGTATTTT.

The rearrangement links TRBV30 to TRBJ2-2; D is uncertain. This CDR3 has 16 amino acids. Trimming stripped 5 bases from V and 7 bases from J, with 23 bases between. The germline V gene encodes CDR1 GTSNPN and CDR2 SVGIG (reference sequence). The CDR3 DNA is TGTGCCTGGGTGGGTGGAGCCTCTAAACAAGGCGGGGAGCTGTTTTTT. Its protein is CAWVGGASKQGGELFF.

The chain couples TRBV7-6 to TRBJ2-7, with a tentative D call TRBD1 (6 bases). From germline, CDR1 is SGHVS and CDR2 FNYEAQ. CDR3 length equals 14 residues. V was shortened by 1 base and J by 5 bases, with 12 bases between the two germline ends. CDR3 DNA: TGTGCCAGCAGCTTAGTCAGGGGTGGTAACGAGCAGTACTTC. Protein product: CASSLVRGGNEQYF.

The J gene is TRBJ2-3, the V gene TRBV20-1, with a weak D call TRBD1 (6 bases). The CDR3 covers 11 residues. The germline V gene has CDR1 DFQATT and CDR2 SNEGSKA (reference sequence). With 4 bases removed from V and 6 bases from J, the gap between germline ends came to 8 bases. The CDR3: CSAIQGDTQYF. CDR3 sequence (DNA): TGCAGTGCTATACAGGGCGATACGCAGTATTTT.

A note on this clone: A junction boundary mismatches the germline segment, possibly from a read error. The chain combines TRBV2 with TRBJ2-5; tentative D call: TRBD2 (5 bases). The CDR3 consists of 16 residues. CDR1 and CDR2 from the germline V gene are SNHLY and FYNNEI. CDR3 sequence: CASSELTGNSQEIQYF. Here the CDR3 DNA reads TGTGCCAGCAGTGAATTGACGGGGAATTCCCAAGAGATCCAGTACTTC.

The J gene is TRBJ2-3, the V gene TRBV28; 9 bases fit TRBD2. Per the germline V gene, CDR1 is MDHEN and CDR2 is SYDVKM. V was clipped by 7 bases and J by 4 bases; unmatched bases: 12. The CDR3 extends over 16 amino acids. CDR3 loop: CASMGGLAGYADTQYF. Here the CDR3 DNA reads TGTGCCAGCATGGGGGGGCTAGCGGGGTATGCAGATACGCAGTATTTT. Supplemented by reference TRBV28 and TRBJ2-3, the full variable domain reads DVKVTQSSRYLVKRTGEKVFLECVQDMDHENMFWYRQDPGLGLRLIYFSYDVKMKEKGDIPEGYSVSREKKERFSLILESASTNQTSMYLCASMGGLAGYADTQYFGPGTRLTVL.

The rearrangement links TRBV5-5 to TRBJ1-2; possibly TRBD1 for D (6 bases). CDR1 SGHKS and CDR2 YYEKEE come from the germline V gene (reference sequence). V was trimmed by 3 bases and J by 8 bases, leaving 17 bases between them. The CDR3 has 14 residues. The CDR3 is CASSYPGTYKGYTF. DNA for the CDR3: TGTGCCAGCAGCTATCCTGGGACATATAAGGGCTACACCTTC. Using reference TRBV5-5 and TRBJ1-2 for the parts outside the CDR3, the full variable domain is DAGVTQSPTHLIKTRGQQVTLRCSPISGHKSVSWYQQVLGQGPQFIFQYYEKEERGRGNFPDRFSARQFPNYSSELNVNALLLGDSALYLCASSYPGTYKGYTFGSGTRLTVV.

This clone was counted between two and nine times. The rearrangement joins TRBV5-1 to TRBJ2-7, with TRBD2 matching 11 bases. The CDR3 spans 19 residues. Losses at the gene ends were 0 bases for V and 5 bases for J; bases not matched to a gene: 16. Germline CDR1 and CDR2: SGHRS and YFSETQ. CDR3 sequence reads: CASSLGLTSGASKTHEQYF. CDR3 DNA sequence: TGCGCCAGCAGCTTGGGGCTGACTAGCGGGGCCTCTAAAACCCACGAGCAGTACTTC. Using reference TRBV5-1 and TRBJ2-7 for the parts outside the CDR3, the full variable domain is KAGVTQTPRYLIKTRGQQVTLSCSPISGHRSVSWYQQTPGQGLQFLFEYFSETQRNKGNFPGRFSGRQFSNSRSEMNVSTLELGDSALYLCASSLGLTSGASKTHEQYFGPGTRLTVT.

The J gene is TRBJ2-4, the V gene TRBV27, with a possible D match to TRBD2 (5 bases). Trimming left V 5 bases short and J 5 bases short, with 10 bases between. The CDR3 length is 13 residues. Looked up from germline, CDR1 is MNHEY and CDR2 is SMNVEV (reference sequence). The CDR3 DNA reads TGTGCCAGCAGTCCCGGACTGGAAAACATTCAGTACTTC. Amino acid sequence: CASSPGLENIQYF.

The genes are TRBV10-3 and TRBJ1-1; D gene ambiguous. The germline V gene has CDR1 ENHRY and CDR2 SYGVKD. Trimming shortened V by 7 bases and J by 3 bases, and 12 bases separated the two germline ends. There are 13 residues in the CDR3. In nucleotides, the CDR3 is TGTGCCATCACCCGAGAGCGCGACACTGAAGCTTTCTTT. Amino acids: CAITRERDTEAFF.

The chain employs TRBV15 and TRBJ1-1, with D tentatively TRBD1 (6 bases). Per germline, CDR1 LNHNV and CDR2 YYDKDF (reference sequence). V was clipped by 1 base and J by 0 bases, with 12 bases between them. The CDR3 length is 16 residues. The CDR3 coding sequence is TGTGCCACCAGCAGAGCGACGACAGGCGTGAACACTGAAGCTTTCTTT. This translates into CATSRATTGVNTEAFF.

This chain connects TRBV5-1 to TRBJ1-3; 8 bases line up with TRBD1. Germline V gene lookup returns CDR1 SGHRS and CDR2 YFSETQ. V was pared by 4 bases and J by 0 bases, with 9 bases of the junction left unmatched. The CDR3 extends over 17 amino acids. DNA of the CDR3: TGCGCCAGCAGCAAAGTATCGGGACAGGCCTCTGGAAACACCATATATTTT. Encoded protein: CASSKVSGQASGNTIYF.